This passage covers 29 T cell receptor beta chains from one sample sequenced in a study of CD8 T cells in ankylosing spondylitis. TCRdb re-analysed the 5' RACE reads in MiXCR, keeping a single row per CDR3 protein. The repertoire holds about 190,000 distinct CDR3 sequences, with about an eighth as singletons. Sequenced input: blood, either unsorted or a sorted T cell fraction (not recorded which). The receptors were sampled from a female donor with ankylosing spondylitis or in good health (not recorded which).

The sample holds a few counts of this clonotype. The chain is built from TRBV7-9 and TRBJ2-2, with TRBD1 identical over 8 bases. The CDR3 is 15 residues long. Germline loops: CDR1 SEHNR, CDR2 FQNEAQ (reference sequence). Losses at the gene ends were 5 bases for V and 9 bases for J; bases not matched to a gene: 11. CDR3 in DNA: TGTGCCAGCAGCCTTCGGGACAGGAGGGACCGGGAGCTGTTTTTT. Amino acid sequence: CASSLRDRRDRELFF.

V is TRBV15 and J is TRBJ2-7; perhaps TRBD2 as D (5 bases). Germline CDR1 and CDR2: LNHNV and YYDKDF (reference sequence). V dropped 3 bases and J dropped 7 bases, with 13 bases sitting between them. This CDR3 region has 13 residues. The CDR3 loop is CATSRGGTGEQYF. The CDR3 DNA reads as TGTGCCACCAGCAGGGGCGGAACGGGAGAGCAGTACTTC.

This clonotype was seen ten or more times. Written as DNA, the CDR3 is TGTGCCAGCAGCCCCTGGACAGGGGCAGGAACCCAGTACTTC. Encoded protein: CASSPWTGAGTQYF. The rearrangement uses TRBV7-2 and TRBJ2-5, with 9 bases identical to TRBD1. The CDR3 runs 14 residues. V shed 5 bases, J shed 8 bases, and the junction held 9 bases outside the gene matches. CDR1 is SGHTA, CDR2 FQGNSA, per germline.

Only a few counts were recorded for this clonotype. The rearrangement uses TRBV6-1 and TRBJ2-7; D may be TRBD2 (6 bases). The DNA end is more similar to TRBJ2-1, so the J call may be wrong. Germline V gene sequence: CDR1 MNHNS, CDR2 SASEGT. This CDR3 contains 11 residues. CDR3 loop: CASVFRGEQFF. CDR3 DNA: TGTGCCAGCGTCTTTCGGGGGGAGCAGTTCTTC.

This clonotype appeared many times. This chain connects TRBV12-3 or TRBV12-4 to TRBJ2-1, with D hard to call. The V end lost 2 bases, the J end lost 8 bases, and 10 bases lay between the germline ends. The length of the CDR3 is 13 residues. CDR3 nucleotides: TGTGCCAGCAGTTTACTAGGGTTCGATGAGCAGTTCTTC. This codes for CASSLLGFDEQFF.

This clonotype was recorded at least ten times. The chain combines TRBV9 with TRBJ2-3, with D perhaps TRBD2 (6 bases). The germline V gene encodes CDR1 SGDLS and CDR2 YYNGEE. The CDR3 runs to 16 residues. Trimming took off 7 bases at V and 0 bases at J, with 18 bases between the two ends. CDR3 in DNA: TGTGCCAGCGGGGGGATAAGGGCCACAAGCACAGATACGCAGTATTTT. It yields the protein CASGGIRATSTDTQYF.

Ten or more counts support this clonotype. The chain has TRBV9 and TRBJ2-1, with 8 positions matching TRBD2. This CDR3 is built from 15 residues. J gave up 8 bases and V 0 bases, and 7 bases lay outside the gene matches. CDR1 is SGDLS, CDR2 YYNGEE, per germline. The CDR3: CASSVAGGPRDEQFF. CDR3 sequence (DNA): TGTGCCAGCAGCGTAGCGGGAGGGCCTCGAGATGAGCAGTTCTTC.

This clonotype was observed many times. CDR3 in amino acids: CSALEYGVGGNTIYF. The CDR3 nucleotides read TGCAGTGCCCTAGAGTATGGGGTTGGGGGAAACACCATATATTTT. This chain joins TRBV20-1 and TRBJ1-3; D ambiguous. Germline V gene lookup returns CDR1 DFQATT and CDR2 SNEGSKA (reference sequence). The V end was cut by 6 bases, the J end by 4 bases, with 19 bases between. The CDR3 has 15 amino acids.

This clonotype was recorded many times. This chain joins TRBV7-2 and TRBJ2-5; 9 bases match TRBD1. The CDR3 length is 15 residues. Germline values: CDR1 SGHTA, CDR2 FQGNSA. J gave up 2 bases and V 5 bases, and 6 bases lay outside the gene matches. The CDR3 bases are TGTGCCAGCAGCCCCGGACAGGGGATACAAGAGACCCAGTACTTC. Protein: CASSPGQGIQETQYF.

The V and J genes are TRBV20-1 and TRBJ2-3; D may be TRBD2 (7 bases). CDR3 length: 17 amino acids. Germline V gene sequence: CDR1 DFQATT, CDR2 SNEGSKA (reference sequence). The CDR3 nucleotides are TGCAGCCCGAGTGCTAGCGGAGGGGGGCGGGGCACAGATACGCAGTATTTT. This translates into CSPSASGGGRGTDTQYF.

This clonotype was seen many times. The gene calls are TRBV5-1 and TRBJ2-1; tentatively, D is TRBD2 (6 bases). Trimming left V 7 bases short and J 5 bases short, with 19 bases between. The CDR3 spans 15 residues. Germline CDR1 is SGHRS and CDR2 is YFSETQ. In nucleotides, the CDR3 is TGCGCCAGCGGCCAGGCGCGGGGAGCCAACAATGAGCAGTTCTTC. Its protein is CASGQARGANNEQFF.

There are a few counts of this clonotype. The V call is TRBV3-1, the J call TRBJ1-3, with D unresolved. Trimming stripped 3 bases from V and 0 bases from J, with 6 bases between. CDR1 LGHDT and CDR2 YNNKEL come from the germline V gene (reference sequence). This CDR3 has 14 residues. The CDR3: CASSQASSGNTIYF. The CDR3 DNA is TGTGCCAGCAGCCAGGCCAGCTCTGGAAACACCATATATTTT.

The gene calls are TRBV7-6 and TRBJ1-5, with unresolved D. This CDR3 has 19 amino acids. Germline assignment: CDR1 SGHVS and CDR2 FNYEAQ. Trimming pared 4 bases from V and 1 base from J, leaving 23 bases between. CDR3 nucleotides: TGTGCCAGCAGCTACAAACGGGAGTCCCCAAACCCCAGCAATCAGCCCCAGCATTTT. Protein sequence: CASSYKRESPNPSNQPQHF.

This clonotype occurred many times. The rearrangement uses TRBV5-1 and TRBJ1-1; D is perhaps TRBD1 (6 bases). The V gene lost 5 bases and the J gene lost 4 bases, with 15 bases spanning the gap. Looked up from germline, CDR1 is SGHRS and CDR2 is YFSETQ. The CDR3 spans 14 residues. The CDR3 DNA reads as TGCGCCAGCAGTTACGAGATAGGGGGCACTGAAGCTTTCTTT. This codes for CASSYEIGGTEAFF.

This clonotype was picked up many times. V and J are TRBV12-3 or TRBV12-4 and TRBJ1-2; possibly TRBD1 for D (5 bases). Trimming left V 10 bases short and J 2 bases short, with 20 bases between. This CDR3 is 15 amino acids long. DNA for the CDR3: TGTGCCACTGTAGGGGTCAGCGGAACCAACTATGGCTACACCTTC. It encodes CATVGVSGTNYGYTF.

This clonotype has ten or more counts. The chain combines TRBV4-2 with TRBJ1-6, with D perhaps TRBD1 (5 bases). V was shortened by 4 bases and J by 16 bases, with 17 bases between the two germline ends. CDR1 is LGHNA, CDR2 YNFKEQ, per germline. The CDR3 has 13 residues. The CDR3 DNA follows: TGTGCCAGCAGCCCGTCGAGGGGAAGGAAACTCCACTTT. This translates into CASSPSRGRKLHF.

In this sample, this clonotype turned up many times. J is TRBJ2-3 and V is TRBV10-3, with 7 nucleotides matching TRBD2. This CDR3 has 16 residues. V shed 0 bases and J 2 bases; nucleotides not matched to a gene: 5. The germline V gene has CDR1 ENHRY and CDR2 SYGVKD. The CDR3 spells CAISESQGGYTDTQYF. The DNA for the CDR3 is TGTGCCATCAGTGAGTCGCAGGGAGGGTACACAGATACGCAGTATTTT.

This clonotype was seen a few times. The chain recombines TRBV4-3 with TRBJ2-1; the D call may be TRBD1 or TRBD2 (5 bases each). The CDR3 is made up of 16 amino acids. With 3 bases removed from V and 5 bases from J, the gap between germline ends came to 17 bases. CDR1 LGHNA and CDR2 YSLEER come from the germline V gene. CDR3 sequence (DNA): TGCGCCAGCAGCCACCTCTCTCGGGACGCACACAATGAGCAGTTCTTC. Residues: CASSHLSRDAHNEQFF.

Ten or more counts support this clonotype. This chain connects TRBV28 to TRBJ2-5; D gene uncertain. Germline CDR1 is MDHEN and CDR2 is SYDVKM. The CDR3 runs 15 residues. V was trimmed by 3 bases and J by 2 bases, leaving 13 bases between them. The CDR3 reads CASSFRAITQETQYF. The DNA of the CDR3 is TGTGCCAGCAGTTTCCGGGCTATCACACAAGAGACCCAGTACTTC.

This clonotype came up many times. This chain joins TRBV5-1 and TRBJ2-7; 7 bases match TRBD1. Germline V gene lookup returns CDR1 SGHRS and CDR2 YFSETQ. This CDR3 has 15 residues. After removal of 5 bases from V and 1 base from J, the junction contained 9 bases not matched to a gene. CDR3 region: CASRANRDSSYEQYF. Here the CDR3 DNA reads TGCGCCAGCAGAGCTAATCGGGACAGTTCCTACGAGCAGTACTTC. Full variable domain (rest looked up from reference TRBV5-1 and TRBJ2-7): KAGVTQTPRYLIKTRGQQVTLSCSPISGHRSVSWYQQTPGQGLQFLFEYFSETQRNKGNFPGRFSGRQFSNSRSEMNVSTLELGDSALYLCASRANRDSSYEQYFGPGTRLTVT.

With respect to this clonotype: A read error may be the cause here, since a much bigger clone is one base away. The chain joins TRBV7-8 to TRBJ1-5, with TRBD1 matching over 12 bases. The germline V gene has CDR1 SGHVS and CDR2 FQNEAQ. This CDR3 spans 17 amino acids. CDR3 in amino acids: CVSSYLGQGATYQPQHF. CDR3 nucleotide sequence: TGTGTCAGCAGCTACTTGGGACAGGGGGCAACCTATCAGCCCCAGCATTTT. The variable domain in full, with the rest retrieved from reference TRBV7-8 and TRBJ1-5, is GAGVSQSPRYKVAKRGQDVALRCDPISGHVSLFWYQQALGQGPEFLTYFQNEAQLDKSGLPSDRFFAERPEGSVSTLKIQRTQQEDSAVYLCVSSYLGQGATYQPQHFGDGTRLSIL.

This rearrangement joins TRBV11-2 to TRBJ1-2; tentative D call: TRBD1 (5 bases). Trimming left V 6 bases short and J 14 bases short, with 25 bases between. Germline CDR1 is SGHAT and CDR2 is FQNNGV. This CDR3 is built from 14 residues. The DNA of the CDR3 is TGTGCCAGCAGACCCAACACCGGGACGGTCGAACAGACCTTC. Translation gives CASRPNTGTVEQTF. Complete variable domain (other parts from reference TRBV11-2 and TRBJ1-2): EAGVAQSPRYKIIEKRQSVAFWCNPISGHATLYWYQQILGQGPKLLIQFQNNGVVDDSQLPKDRFSAERLKGVDSTLKIQPAKLEDSAVYLCASRPNTGTVEQTFGSGTRLTVV.

The sample holds a few counts of this clonotype. At one end the junction does not follow the germline gene, possibly because of a read error. The chain carries TRBV7-2 and TRBJ2-7, with 11 nucleotides matching TRBD2. Germline CDR1 reads SGHTA; CDR2 reads FQGNSA. This CDR3 spans 13 amino acids. CDR3 region: CASSSGLAGDPGF. The DNA of the CDR3 is TGTGCCAGCAGCTCTGGACTAGCGGGCGACCCAGGTTTC. Complete variable domain (other parts from reference TRBV7-2 and TRBJ2-7): GAGVSQSPSNKVTEKGKDVELRCDPISGHTALYWYRQSLGQGLEFLIYFQGNSAPDKSGLPSDRFSAERTGGSVSTLTIQRTQQEDSAVYLCASSSGLAGDPGFGPGTRLTVT.

This clonotype was found many times. Compared with germline, one end of the junction differs, possibly owing to a read error. The rearrangement joins TRBV7-2 to TRBJ2-1, with a weak D call TRBD1 (5 bases). Germline CDR1 reads SGHTA; CDR2 reads FQGNSA. The CDR3 loop spans 14 amino acids. The CDR3 bases are TGTGCCAGCAGTTTAGGGTGGCAGGGCAATGAGCAGTTCTTC. Protein: CASSLGWQGNEQFF. Complete variable domain (other parts from reference TRBV7-2 and TRBJ2-1): GAGVSQSPSNKVTEKGKDVELRCDPISGHTALYWYRQSLGQGLEFLIYFQGNSAPDKSGLPSDRFSAERTGGSVSTLTIQRTQQEDSAVYLCASSLGWQGNEQFFGPGTRLTVL.

With regard to this clonotype: At one boundary the junction diverges from the germline segment, which might be a read error. The chain is built from TRBV5-4 and TRBJ1-1; D is unclear. Germline loops: CDR1 SGHNT, CDR2 YYREEE (reference sequence). The CDR3 runs 15 residues. In nucleotides, the CDR3 is TGTGCCAGCAGCTACTCATGGACGGTCGACACTGAAGCCTTCTTT. This codes for CASSYSWTVDTEAFF. Full variable domain (missing parts from reference TRBV5-4 and TRBJ1-1): ETGVTQSPTHLIKTRGQQVTLRCSSQSGHNTVSWYQQALGQGPQFIFQYYREEENGRGNFPPRFSGLQFPNYSSELNVNALELDDSALYLCASSYSWTVDTEAFFGQGTRLTVV.

This clonotype has ten or more counts. This chain joins TRBV3-1 and TRBJ2-3; D call uncertain. V was shortened by 0 bases and J by 6 bases, with 10 bases between the two germline ends. Germline V lookup: CDR1 LGHDT, CDR2 YNNKEL (reference sequence). The CDR3 totals 14 residues. The chain's CDR3 is CASSQDWPTDTQYF. The CDR3 DNA reads as TGTGCCAGCAGCCAAGATTGGCCCACGGATACGCAGTATTTT.

This clonotype was recorded at least ten times. The chain links TRBV12-3 or TRBV12-4 to TRBJ1-1; D is uncertain. The CDR3 runs to 11 residues. V lost 4 bases and J 7 bases, leaving 7 bases between the germline ends. The CDR3 loop is CASSSRGEAFF. The CDR3 DNA follows: TGTGCCAGCAGTTCGCGGGGTGAAGCTTTCTTT.

In this sample, this clonotype turned up many times. The rearrangement joins TRBV15 to TRBJ2-7, with unresolved D. This CDR3 has 14 amino acids. CDR1 and CDR2 (germline): LNHNV, YYDKDF (reference sequence). Deletions cut 1 base from V and 0 bases from J, with 7 bases between. The CDR3 coding sequence is TGTGCCACCAGCAGAGGGGGAATCTCCTACGAGCAGTACTTC. It codes for CATSRGGISYEQYF.

This clonotype was seen more than once but under ten times. The rearrangement uses TRBV12-3 or TRBV12-4 and TRBJ1-1; TRBD1 is a possible D gene (5 bases). Trimming took 7 bases from V and 0 from J, leaving 12 bases between them. This CDR3 is built from 14 residues. CDR3 protein: CASTLGVMNTEAFF. The CDR3, as DNA: TGTGCCAGCACCCTAGGGGTCATGAACACTGAAGCTTTCTTT.